This T cell receptor (beta chain) was recovered during a study of siplizumab effects on memory and regulatory T cells. Sequencing used immunoSEQ multiplex PCR; TCRdb keeps in-frame clones, though not all of them. The sample has roughly 110,000 clones; 80% to 95% are singletons. This clone came up a few times. Sequences were obtained from non-Treg CD4+ T cells sorted from blood. This clonotype was sampled from a human donor in good health.

CDR3: CASSGQGLGNQPQHF. Written as DNA, the CDR3 is TGTGCCAGTAGTGGACAGGGTTTGGGCAATCAGCCCCAGCATTTT. The rearrangement links TRBV19 to TRBJ1-5; 8 bases align to TRBD1. V was pared by 5 bases and J by 2 bases, with 5 bases of the junction left unmatched. Germline-derived CDR1 and CDR2 are LNHDA and SQIVND (reference sequence). This CDR3 has 15 amino acids. The complete variable domain, with remaining parts taken from reference TRBV19 and TRBJ1-5, reads DGGITQSPKYLFRKEGQNVTLSCEQNLNHDAMYWYRQDPGQGLRLIYYSQIVNDFQKGDIAEGYSVSREKKESFPLTVTSAQKNPTAFYLCASSGQGLGNQPQHFGDGTRLSIL.